These T cell receptor beta chains were read from a single sample in a study of OX40 agonist ivuxolimab in advanced cancers. Profiled with immunoSEQ multiplex PCR; TCRdb holds only in-frame clones, not every one. The sample comprises tens of thousands of clones, about 88% of which are singletons, and 13% rests with the top ten. Source: CD4+ or CD8+ T cells sorted from blood, taken in a trial of the OX40 agonist ivuxolimab. The source of these receptors is an adult with an advanced solid tumor such as melanoma, head and neck, liver or kidney cancer. The CDR3 runs from the conserved cysteine through the conserved F or W. Fields, in order: CDR3 DNA, CDR3 protein, clone size, J gene, D gene, V gene. The D gene is left open where the match is weak. Size values are once, few and many counts, or a class for expanded clones, and some rows have none.

cdr3_nt: TGCGCCAGCAGCTTTAAGGGCACCGGGGAGCTGTTTTTT
cdr3_aa: CASSFKGTGELFF
clone_size: NA
j_call: TRBJ2-2
d_call: NA
v_call: TRBV5-1

cdr3_nt: TGTGCCAGCAGCTTACTAAATTCTGGAAACACCATATATTTT
cdr3_aa: CASSLLNSGNTIYF
clone_size: NA
j_call: TRBJ1-3
d_call: NA
v_call: TRBV11-2

cdr3_nt: TGCGCCAGCAGTCGGGGGGCCGCTTCACCCCTCCACTTT
cdr3_aa: CASSRGAASPLHF
clone_size: NA
j_call: TRBJ1-6
d_call: NA
v_call: TRBV10-1

cdr3_nt: TGTGCCAGCAGCACCCGCCGGGGAACGGAGACCCAGTACTTC
cdr3_aa: CASSTRRGTETQYF
clone_size: NA
j_call: TRBJ2-5
d_call: NA
v_call: TRBV28

cdr3_nt: TGTGCCAGCTCTCAGTTTGGGGAGAGGGATGGCTACACCTTC
cdr3_aa: CASSQFGERDGYTF
clone_size: NA
j_call: TRBJ1-2
d_call: NA
v_call: TRBV18

cdr3_nt: TGCGCCAGCAGTGAGTGGACAGGGGGCCGTCAAGAGACCCAGTACTTC
cdr3_aa: CASSEWTGGRQETQYF
clone_size: NA
j_call: TRBJ2-5
d_call: TRBD1
v_call: TRBV10-2

cdr3_nt: TGCGCCAGCAGCCAAGCAGACCTCTTTACACAAGCGGATCAGCCCCAGCATTTT
cdr3_aa: CASSQADLFTQADQPQHF
clone_size: NA
j_call: TRBJ1-5
d_call: NA
v_call: TRBV4-1

cdr3_nt: TGTGCCAGCAGCTTAGTTGCGGCAGCAGGAAACACCATATATTTT
cdr3_aa: CASSLVAAAGNTIYF
clone_size: NA
j_call: TRBJ1-3
d_call: NA
v_call: TRBV7-9

cdr3_nt: TGTGCCAGCAGTGAAAGGATCAGGGACGAGAAGCCCCAGCATTTT
cdr3_aa: CASSERIRDEKPQHF
clone_size: NA
j_call: TRBJ1-5
d_call: NA
v_call: TRBV2

cdr3_nt: TGTGCCAGCAGCTTGTTTGGGCCGTACGAGCAGTACTTC
cdr3_aa: CASSLFGPYEQYF
clone_size: NA
j_call: TRBJ2-7
d_call: NA
v_call: TRBV5-4

cdr3_nt: TGTGCCAGCAGGCCCCCGGGACAGGGAAACTATGGCTACACCTTC
cdr3_aa: CASRPPGQGNYGYTF
clone_size: NA
j_call: TRBJ1-2
d_call: TRBD1
v_call: TRBV6-5

cdr3_nt: TGTGCCAGCAGTTTGGGGGGTAGGACCGGGGAGCTGTTTTTT
cdr3_aa: CASSLGGRTGELFF
clone_size: NA
j_call: TRBJ2-2
d_call: NA
v_call: TRBV28

cdr3_nt: TGTGCCAGCAGCCCAACCCCATTTGCGGGAGGGCCTTATACGCAGTATTTT
cdr3_aa: CASSPTPFAGGPYTQYF
clone_size: few
j_call: TRBJ2-3
d_call: TRBD2
v_call: TRBV27

cdr3_nt: TGTGCCAGCAGGGACGGGGAGTTTCTCTATGGCTACACCTTC
cdr3_aa: CASRDGEFLYGYTF
clone_size: few
j_call: TRBJ1-2
d_call: NA
v_call: TRBV2

cdr3_nt: TGTGCCAGCAGTGCCCCAGGGTCCAGCGAGCAGTACTTC
cdr3_aa: CASSAPGSSEQYF
clone_size: NA
j_call: TRBJ2-7
d_call: NA
v_call: TRBV6-5

cdr3_nt: TGCGCCAGCAGCGTTGGGCCGGGACAGGGGTACGAGCAGTACTTC
cdr3_aa: CASSVGPGQGYEQYF
clone_size: NA
j_call: TRBJ2-7
d_call: TRBD1
v_call: TRBV5-1

cdr3_nt: TGTGCCAGCAGTCAGACAGGCGGCACCTATGGCTACACCTTC
cdr3_aa: CASSQTGGTYGYTF
clone_size: once
j_call: TRBJ1-2
d_call: NA
v_call: TRBV2

cdr3_nt: TGTGCCAGCAGCATTAGCGGTCCTAACAATGAGCAGTTCTTC
cdr3_aa: CASSISGPNNEQFF
clone_size: medium-sized
j_call: TRBJ2-1
d_call: NA
v_call: TRBV5-4

cdr3_nt: TGTGCCAGCAGCTACTCTGGGGCCAACGTCCTGACTTTC
cdr3_aa: CASSYSGANVLTF
clone_size: few
j_call: TRBJ2-6
d_call: NA
v_call: TRBV5-8